This TCR beta chain appears in the sequencing data of a study of shared clonotypes between healthy human individuals. The CDR3 has 14 residues. The germline CDR1 and CDR2 sequences are SGHNT and YYREEE (reference sequence). Deletions cut 7 bases from V and 6 bases from J, with 17 bases between. Sequencing used immunoSEQ multiplex PCR; TCRdb keeps in-frame clones, though not all of them. The sample holds about 2 million clones; roughly 94% are singletons and the top ten take 0.13%. The chain uses TRBV5-4 and TRBJ2-4, with D perhaps TRBD2 (6 bases). Specimen: naive CD4+ T cells sorted from blood. Subset reported: CD45RA+ positively selected. The receptor comes from a man in his late teens or twenties in good health. Here the CDR3 DNA reads TGTGCCAGCCACCAAGGAGGCGGGATAAACATTCAGTACTTC. Protein sequence: CASHQGGGINIQYF. The full variable domain, rest sourced from reference TRBV5-4 and TRBJ2-4, is ETGVTQSPTHLIKTRGQQVTLRCSSQSGHNTVSWYQQALGQGPQFIFQYYREEENGRGNFPPRFSGLQFPNYSSELNVNALELDDSALYLCASHQGGGINIQYFGAGTRLSVL.